This TCR beta chain was identified during a study of identical twins. TCRdb passed the 5' RACE reads through MiXCR, listing each CDR3 protein once. The sample lists some 710,000 distinct CDR3 sequences, 5.5% to 6.5% occurring once. Findings and caveats of the study: The authors drew conclusions from cross-sectional statistical analysis rather than following the same donors. With abundant cord blood beta clonotypes, insertions were fewer; memory repertoires showed no such pattern. Twin pairs' shared out-of-frame alpha sequences were enriched in low generation probability.

This clonotype came up many times. Its antigen is unidentified. What was sequenced was naive T cells sorted from blood. This receptor was identified in a young man in good health.

The CDR3 loop reads CSVGTGLNTEAFF. DNA for the CDR3: TGCAGCGTTGGGACAGGGCTGAACACTGAAGCTTTCTTT. The V gene is TRBV29-1, the J gene TRBJ1-1, with 8 positions matching TRBD1. The germline gives CDR1 SQVTM, CDR2 ANQGSEA. J lost 0 bases, V lost 4 bases, and 1 base had no gene match. The CDR3 runs to 13 residues. Based on the CDR3 plus reference TRBV29-1 and TRBJ1-1, the full variable domain is SAVISQKPSRDICQRGTSLTIQCQVDSQVTMMFWYRQQPGQSLTLIATANQGSEATYESGFVIDKFPISRPNLTFSTLTVSNMSPEDSSIYLCSVGTGLNTEAFFGQGTRLTVV.